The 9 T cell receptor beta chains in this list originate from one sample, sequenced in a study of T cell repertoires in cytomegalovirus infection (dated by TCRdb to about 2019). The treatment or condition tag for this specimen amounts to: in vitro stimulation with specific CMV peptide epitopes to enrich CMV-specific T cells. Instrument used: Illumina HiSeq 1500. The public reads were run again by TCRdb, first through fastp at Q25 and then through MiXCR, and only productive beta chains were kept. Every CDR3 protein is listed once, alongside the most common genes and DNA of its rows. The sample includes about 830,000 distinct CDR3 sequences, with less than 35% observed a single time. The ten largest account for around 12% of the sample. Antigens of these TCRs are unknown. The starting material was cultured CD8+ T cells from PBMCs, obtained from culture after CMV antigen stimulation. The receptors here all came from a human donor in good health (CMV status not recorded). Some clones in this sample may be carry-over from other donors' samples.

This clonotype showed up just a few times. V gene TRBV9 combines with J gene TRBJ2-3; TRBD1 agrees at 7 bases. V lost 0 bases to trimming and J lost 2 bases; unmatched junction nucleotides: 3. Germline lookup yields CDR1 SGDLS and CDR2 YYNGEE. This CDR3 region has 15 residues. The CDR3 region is CASSVEGQNTDTQYF. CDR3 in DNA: TGTGCCAGCAGCGTAGAGGGACAGAACACAGATACGCAGTATTTT.

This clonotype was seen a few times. The CDR3 region has the DNA TGTGCCAGCAGCCTTAGCGTCCGGACTTTCATGAACACTGAAGCTTTCTTT. Its protein product is CASSLSVRTFMNTEAFF. The V and J genes are TRBV7-9 and TRBJ1-1; D is undetermined. The CDR3 spans 17 residues. The V end lost 5 bases, the J end lost 0 bases, and 19 bases lay between the germline ends. The V gene's germline CDR1 is SEHNR and CDR2 FQNEAQ (reference sequence).

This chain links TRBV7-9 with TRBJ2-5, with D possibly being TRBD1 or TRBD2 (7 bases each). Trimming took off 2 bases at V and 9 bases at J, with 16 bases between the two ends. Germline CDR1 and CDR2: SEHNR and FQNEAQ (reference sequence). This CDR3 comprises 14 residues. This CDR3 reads CASSLFEQGRAQYF. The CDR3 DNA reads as TGTGCCAGCAGCTTATTTGAACAGGGGAGGGCCCAGTACTTC.

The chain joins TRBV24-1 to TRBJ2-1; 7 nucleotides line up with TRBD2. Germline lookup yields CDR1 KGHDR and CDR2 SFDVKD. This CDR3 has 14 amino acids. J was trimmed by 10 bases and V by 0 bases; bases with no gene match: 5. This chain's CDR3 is CATSDLSGRGEQFF. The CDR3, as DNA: TGTGCCACCAGTGATTTGTCAGGGAGGGGCGAGCAGTTCTTC.

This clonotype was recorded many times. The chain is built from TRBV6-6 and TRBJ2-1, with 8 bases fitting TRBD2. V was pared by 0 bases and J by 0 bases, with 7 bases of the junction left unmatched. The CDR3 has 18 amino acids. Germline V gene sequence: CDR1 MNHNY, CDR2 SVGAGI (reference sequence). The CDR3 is CASSYSLSGGRSYNEQFF. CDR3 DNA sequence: TGTGCCAGCAGTTACTCGCTCTCGGGGGGGCGCTCCTACAATGAGCAGTTCTTC.

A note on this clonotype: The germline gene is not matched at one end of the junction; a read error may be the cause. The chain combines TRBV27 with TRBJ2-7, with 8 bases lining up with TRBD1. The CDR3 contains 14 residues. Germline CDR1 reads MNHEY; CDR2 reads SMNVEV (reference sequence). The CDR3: CASSLGTGGYKQYF. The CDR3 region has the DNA TGTGCCAGCAGTCTCGGGACAGGAGGCTACAAGCAGTACTTC.

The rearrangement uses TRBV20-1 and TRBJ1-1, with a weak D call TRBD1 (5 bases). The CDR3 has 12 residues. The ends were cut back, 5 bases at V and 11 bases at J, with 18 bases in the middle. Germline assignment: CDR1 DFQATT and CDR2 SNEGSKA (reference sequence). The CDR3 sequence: CSAPHSAGVAFF. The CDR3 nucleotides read TGCAGTGCTCCACATTCTGCGGGGGTGGCTTTCTTT.

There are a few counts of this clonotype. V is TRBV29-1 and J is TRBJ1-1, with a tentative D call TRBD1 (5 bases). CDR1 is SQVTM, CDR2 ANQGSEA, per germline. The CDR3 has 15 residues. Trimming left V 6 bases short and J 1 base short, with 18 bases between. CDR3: CSVLGTVGANTEAFF. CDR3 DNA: TGCAGCGTCCTTGGGACCGTAGGAGCGAACACTGAAGCTTTCTTT.

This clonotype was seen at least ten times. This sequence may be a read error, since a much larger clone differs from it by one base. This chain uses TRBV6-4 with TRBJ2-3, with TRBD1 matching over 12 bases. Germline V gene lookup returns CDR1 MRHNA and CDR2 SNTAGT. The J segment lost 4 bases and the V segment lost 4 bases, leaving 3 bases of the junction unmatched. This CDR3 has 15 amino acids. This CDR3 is CASSGGTGGADTQYF. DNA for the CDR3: TGTGCCAGCAGTGGAGGGACAGGGGGCGCAGATACGCAGTATTTT.